The TCR beta chain under discussion was sequenced for a study of cytomegalovirus exposure and HLA in healthy donors. PCR involved 60 Vbeta and 13 Jbeta primers. TCRdb's table, derived via immunoSEQ multiplex PCR, lists solely in-frame clones and lacks some. This repertoire shows over 80,000 clones, approximately 70% found once; its top ten account for roughly 3.6%. The sequence derives from a man aged 35-49 years in good health and CMV-seronegative. The sample consisted of PBMCs.

The CDR3 DNA follows: TGTGCCATCACAGGGGAGGCAGATACGCAGTATTTT. Translating it yields CAITGEADTQYF. The rearrangement links TRBV5-6 to TRBJ2-3, with D possibly TRBD1 on 7 matching bases. Germline V gene sequence: CDR1 SGHDT, CDR2 YYEEEE. This CDR3 has 12 amino acids. The ends were cut back, 9 bases at V and 4 bases at J, with 12 bases in the middle.